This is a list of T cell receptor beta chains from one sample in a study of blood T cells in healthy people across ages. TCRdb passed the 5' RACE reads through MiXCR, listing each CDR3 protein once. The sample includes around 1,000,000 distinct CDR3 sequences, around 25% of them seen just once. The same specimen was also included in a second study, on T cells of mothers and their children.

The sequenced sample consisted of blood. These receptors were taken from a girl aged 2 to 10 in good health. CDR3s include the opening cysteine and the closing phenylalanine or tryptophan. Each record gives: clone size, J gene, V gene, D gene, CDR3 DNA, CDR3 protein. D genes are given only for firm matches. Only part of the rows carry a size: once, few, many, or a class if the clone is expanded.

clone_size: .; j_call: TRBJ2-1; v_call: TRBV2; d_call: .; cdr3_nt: TGTGCCAGCAGTGAGGGGGCGGCATACAATGAGCAGTTCTTC; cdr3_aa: CASSEGAAYNEQFF
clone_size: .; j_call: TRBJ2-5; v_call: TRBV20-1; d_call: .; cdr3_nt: TGCAGTGCTCGGAGGGACGCGGGGACCCAGTACTTC; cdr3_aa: CSARRDAGTQYF
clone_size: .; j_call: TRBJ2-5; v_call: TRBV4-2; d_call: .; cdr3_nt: TGTGCCAGCAGCCAAGGAGGGGGGGCTATACAAGAGACCCAGTACTTC; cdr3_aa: CASSQGGGAIQETQYF
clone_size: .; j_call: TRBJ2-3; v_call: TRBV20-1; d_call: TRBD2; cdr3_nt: TGCAGTGCCTCTCCGGGACTAGCGTCGAATACGCAGTATTTT; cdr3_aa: CSASPGLASNTQYF
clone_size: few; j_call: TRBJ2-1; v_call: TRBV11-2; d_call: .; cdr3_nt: TGTGCCAGCAGCTTAGCGGGGGAACTTTCGGATGAGCAGTTCTTC; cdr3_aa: CASSLAGELSDEQFF
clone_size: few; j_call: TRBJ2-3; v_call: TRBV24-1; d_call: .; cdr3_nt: TGTGCCACCAGTGATTCGAAAACTACCGGGACCCCGGGAGATACGCAGTATTTT; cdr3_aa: CATSDSKTTGTPGDTQYF
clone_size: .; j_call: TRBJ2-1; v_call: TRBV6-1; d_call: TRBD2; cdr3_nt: TGTGCCAGCAACGACGGGACTAGCGGGAGCAATGAGCAGTTCTTC; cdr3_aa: CASNDGTSGSNEQFF
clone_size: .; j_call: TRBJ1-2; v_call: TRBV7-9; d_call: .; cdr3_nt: TGTGCCAGCAGCCCGAAGTTGCGGGAAGCTGGCTACACCTTC; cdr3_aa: CASSPKLREAGYTF
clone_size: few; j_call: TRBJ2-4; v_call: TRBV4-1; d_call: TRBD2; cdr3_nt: TGCGCCAGCAGCCTTAGCGGGGATGGAGGAAACATTCAGTACTTC; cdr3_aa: CASSLSGDGGNIQYF
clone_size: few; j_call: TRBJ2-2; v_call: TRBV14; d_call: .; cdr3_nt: TGTGCCAGCAGCCACCGGGAGCGATTCACCGGGGAGCTGTTTTTT; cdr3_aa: CASSHRERFTGELFF
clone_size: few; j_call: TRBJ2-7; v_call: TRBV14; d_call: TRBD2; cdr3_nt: TGTGCCAGCAGCAATATCCTAGCGGTTACCTCCTACGAGCAGTACTTC; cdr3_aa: CASSNILAVTSYEQYF
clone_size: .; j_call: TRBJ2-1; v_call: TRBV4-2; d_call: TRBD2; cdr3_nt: TGTGCCAGCAGCCAAGATATTAGCGGGACCCGGCTCAATGAGCAGTTCTTC; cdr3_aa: CASSQDISGTRLNEQFF
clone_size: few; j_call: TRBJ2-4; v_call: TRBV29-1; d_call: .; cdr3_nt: TGCAGCGTTGAAACAGGCGAGGTGTATTTC; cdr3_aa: CSVETGEVYF
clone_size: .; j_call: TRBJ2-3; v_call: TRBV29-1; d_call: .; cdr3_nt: TGCAGCGTAGTTACAGGGGAGGGCACAGATACGCAGTATTTT; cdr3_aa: CSVVTGEGTDTQYF
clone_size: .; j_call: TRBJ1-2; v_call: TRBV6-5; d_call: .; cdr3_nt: TGTGCCAGCAGCCCAAGGATCGGCGGCTATGGCTACACCTTC; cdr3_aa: CASSPRIGGYGYTF
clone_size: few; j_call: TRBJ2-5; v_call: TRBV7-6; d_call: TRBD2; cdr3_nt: TGTGCCAGCAGCTTAATAGGGACTAGCGGGCCGCACCAAGAGACCCAGTACTTC; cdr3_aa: CASSLIGTSGPHQETQYF
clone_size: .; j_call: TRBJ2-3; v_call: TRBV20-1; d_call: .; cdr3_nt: TGCAGTGCTAGAGATAACGCGATGGCTTACTACAAGACAGATACGCAGTATTTT; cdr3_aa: CSARDNAMAYYKTDTQYF
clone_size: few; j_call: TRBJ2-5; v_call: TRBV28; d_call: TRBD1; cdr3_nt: TGTGCCAGCAGTCCCAGGACAGGGTTGAGTGGAAAGACCCAGTACTTC; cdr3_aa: CASSPRTGLSGKTQYF
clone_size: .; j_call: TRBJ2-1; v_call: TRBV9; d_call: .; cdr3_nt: TGTGCCAGCAGCGTAGGACTAGAGGCCTACAATGAGCAGTTCTTC; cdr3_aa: CASSVGLEAYNEQFF
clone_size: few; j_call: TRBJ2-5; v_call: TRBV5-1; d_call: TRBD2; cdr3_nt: TGCGCCAGCAGCCAACCCCGAGCAGCGGGGACCCAAGGGACCCAGTACTTC; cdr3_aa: CASSQPRAAGTQGTQYF
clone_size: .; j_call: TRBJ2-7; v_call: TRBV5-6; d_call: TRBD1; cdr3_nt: TGTGCCAGCAGCTTGGTCAAGGAGACAGGGCCTTTAACCTACGAGCAGAACTTC; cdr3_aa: CASSLVKETGPLTYEQNF
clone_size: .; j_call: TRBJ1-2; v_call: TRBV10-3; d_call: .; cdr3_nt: TGTGCCATCAGTGATGTCCAGGCGAATGGCTACACCTTC; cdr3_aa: CAISDVQANGYTF
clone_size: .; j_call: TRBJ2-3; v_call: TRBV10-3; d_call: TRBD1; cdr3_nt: TGTGCCACACTGGACAGGGATTTCACAGATACGCAGTATTTT; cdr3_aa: CATLDRDFTDTQYF
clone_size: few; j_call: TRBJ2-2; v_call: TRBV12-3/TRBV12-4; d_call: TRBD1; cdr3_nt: TGTGCCAGCAGTTTTTCCCCGGGACAGCAGAACACCGGGGAGCTGTTTTTT; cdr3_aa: CASSFSPGQQNTGELFF
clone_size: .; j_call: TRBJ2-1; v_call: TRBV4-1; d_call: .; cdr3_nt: TGCGCCAGCAGCTCTAGACAGACCTACAATGAGCAGTTCTTC; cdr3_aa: CASSSRQTYNEQFF
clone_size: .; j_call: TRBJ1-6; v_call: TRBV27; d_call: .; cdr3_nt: TGTGCCAGCAGTCTCCCAGGGTCGGGTTTTGCTTCACCCCTCCACTTT; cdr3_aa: CASSLPGSGFASPLHF
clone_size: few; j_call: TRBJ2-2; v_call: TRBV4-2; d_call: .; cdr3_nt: TGTGCCAGCAGTCCACGGGATCCCCACACCGGGGAGCTGTTTTTT; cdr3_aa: CASSPRDPHTGELFF
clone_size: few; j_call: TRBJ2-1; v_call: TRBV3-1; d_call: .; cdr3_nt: TGTGCCAGCAGCCAAGCCAGGCGAGAGTTCTTC; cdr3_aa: CASSQARREFF
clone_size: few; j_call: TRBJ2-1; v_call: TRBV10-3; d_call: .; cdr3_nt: TGTGCCATCAACACGGACAATGAGCAGTTCTTC; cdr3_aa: CAINTDNEQFF
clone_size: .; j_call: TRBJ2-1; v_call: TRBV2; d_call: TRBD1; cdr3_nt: TGTGCCAGCAGTGCTCTGGGACAGGAAGGTTCCTACAATGAGCAGTTCTTC; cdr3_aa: CASSALGQEGSYNEQFF
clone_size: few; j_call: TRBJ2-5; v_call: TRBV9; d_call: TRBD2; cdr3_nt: TGTGCCAGCAGCGCTGGACTAGCGGGAGGAACGTATAAGACCCAGTACTTC; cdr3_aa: CASSAGLAGGTYKTQYF
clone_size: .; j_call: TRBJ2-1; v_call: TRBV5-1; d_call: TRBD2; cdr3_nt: TGCGCCAGCCGTGGACTAGCGGGAGTCAATGAGCAGTTCTTC; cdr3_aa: CASRGLAGVNEQFF
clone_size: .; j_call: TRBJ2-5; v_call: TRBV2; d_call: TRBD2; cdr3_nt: TGTGCCAGCCAAAGGAGCGGGGTTAACCAAGAGACCCAGTACTTC; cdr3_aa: CASQRSGVNQETQYF
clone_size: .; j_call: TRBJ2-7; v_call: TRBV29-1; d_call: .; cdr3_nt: TGCAGCGCCCTGACCTGGAGCTCCTACGAGCAGTACTTC; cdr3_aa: CSALTWSSYEQYF
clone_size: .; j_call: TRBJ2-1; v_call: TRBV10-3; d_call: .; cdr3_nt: TGTGCCGTCTACAATGAGCAGTTCTTC; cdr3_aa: CAVYNEQFF
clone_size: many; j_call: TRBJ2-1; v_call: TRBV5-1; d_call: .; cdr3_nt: TGCGCCAGCAGAGGAAAAAATGAGCAGTTCTTC; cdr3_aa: CASRGKNEQFF
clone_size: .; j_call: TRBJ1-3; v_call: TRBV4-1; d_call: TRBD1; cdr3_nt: TGCGCCAGCAGCCAAGAGGCCACAGGGGAGAGGAGAAACACCATATATTTT; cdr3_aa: CASSQEATGERRNTIYF
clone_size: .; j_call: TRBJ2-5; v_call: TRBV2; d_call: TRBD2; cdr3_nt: TGTGCCAGCAATGAGGGAGGGCCGGGGGAGACCCAGTACTTC; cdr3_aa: CASNEGGPGETQYF
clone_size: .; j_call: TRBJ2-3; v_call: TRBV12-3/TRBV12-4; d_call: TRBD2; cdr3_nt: TGTGCCAGCAGTTTAATGGGACTAGCGGGAAGTACGCAGTATTTT; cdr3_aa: CASSLMGLAGSTQYF
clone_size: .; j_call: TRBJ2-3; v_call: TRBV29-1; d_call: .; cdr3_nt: TGCAGCGTCTCGACAGTATACACAGATACGCAGTATTTT; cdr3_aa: CSVSTVYTDTQYF
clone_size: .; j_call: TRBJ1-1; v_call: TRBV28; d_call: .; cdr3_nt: TGTGCCAGCAGTTCCCCCACAGGAGCGGCTTTCTTT; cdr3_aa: CASSSPTGAAFF
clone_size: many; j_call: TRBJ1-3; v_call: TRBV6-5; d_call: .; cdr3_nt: TGTGCCAGCAGTTACAGAGGCTCTGGAAACACCATATATTTT; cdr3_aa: CASSYRGSGNTIYF
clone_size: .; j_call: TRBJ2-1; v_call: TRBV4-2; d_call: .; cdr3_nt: TGTGCCAGCAGCCCAGTGGGGGGAACTTACAATGAGCAGTTCTTC; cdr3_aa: CASSPVGGTYNEQFF